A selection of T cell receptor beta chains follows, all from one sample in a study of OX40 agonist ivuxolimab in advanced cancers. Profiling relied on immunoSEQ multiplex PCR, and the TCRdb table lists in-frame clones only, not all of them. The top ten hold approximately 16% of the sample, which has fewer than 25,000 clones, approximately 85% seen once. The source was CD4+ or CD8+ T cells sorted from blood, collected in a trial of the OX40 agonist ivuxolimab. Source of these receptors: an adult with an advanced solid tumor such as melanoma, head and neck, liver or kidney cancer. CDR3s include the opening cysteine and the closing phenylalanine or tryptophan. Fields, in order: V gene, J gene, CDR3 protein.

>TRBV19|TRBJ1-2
CASSRTGGKRTNYGYTF
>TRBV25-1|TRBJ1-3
CASSEILGQTSGNTIYF
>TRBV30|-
CAWSVHGSGVEQYF
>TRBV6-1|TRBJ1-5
CASEIGGSHQPQHF
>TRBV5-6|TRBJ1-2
CASRGTTEGYTF
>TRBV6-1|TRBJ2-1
CASTESPGANEQFF
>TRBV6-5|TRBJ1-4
CASSSGQKNEKLFF
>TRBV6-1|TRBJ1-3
CASSATVPSSGNTIYF
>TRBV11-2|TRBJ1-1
CASSQGLNTEAFF
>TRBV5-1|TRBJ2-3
CASSLVPGGTDTQYF
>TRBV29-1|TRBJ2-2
CSVEGGSNTGELFF